These T cell receptor beta chains were read from a single sample in a study of blood T cell repertoires in COVID-19. The protocol was immunoSEQ multiplex PCR, while the TCRdb copy is restricted to in-frame clones and leaves out a portion. The sample gives approximately 36,000 clones, roughly 77% of which show up once; about 44% is in the top ten. The sequencing input was peripheral blood. All receptors come from a human donor in a cohort sampled during active or convalescent COVID-19. The donor label of this sample is uncertain. Each CDR3 is given without its conserved first and last residue. A D gene is named only where the DNA matches it firmly. Clone size appears in some rows only: once, few, many, or a class for an expanded clone.

- | TRBJ2-1 | TRBD2 | TRBV4-1 | 15 | ASSQVDMGLVSDEQF
- | TRBJ1-1 | - | TRBV6-2/TRBV6-3 | 11 | ASSYRGKVTAF
- | TRBJ2-5 | - | TRBV11-2 | 12 | ASSPRTWMETQY
- | TRBJ1-2 | - | TRBV6-5 | 11 | ASSYGLSGGYT
- | TRBJ2-1 | TRBD1 | TRBV27 | 13 | ASSFRDRESNEQF
once | TRBJ2-7 | TRBD1 | TRBV18 | 12 | ASSPGQGSYEQY
- | TRBJ1-4 | - | TRBV2 | 13 | ASSKQGSTNEKLF
once | TRBJ1-5 | - | TRBV18 | 13 | ASSPLSGVNQPQH
- | TRBJ2-7 | - | TRBV29-1 | 11 | SVEGRQGYEQY
- | TRBJ2-2 | TRBD2 | TRBV24-1 | 14 | ATSDSGRASTGELF
- | TRBJ1-2 | - | TRBV29-1 | 11 | SVATGRDYGYT